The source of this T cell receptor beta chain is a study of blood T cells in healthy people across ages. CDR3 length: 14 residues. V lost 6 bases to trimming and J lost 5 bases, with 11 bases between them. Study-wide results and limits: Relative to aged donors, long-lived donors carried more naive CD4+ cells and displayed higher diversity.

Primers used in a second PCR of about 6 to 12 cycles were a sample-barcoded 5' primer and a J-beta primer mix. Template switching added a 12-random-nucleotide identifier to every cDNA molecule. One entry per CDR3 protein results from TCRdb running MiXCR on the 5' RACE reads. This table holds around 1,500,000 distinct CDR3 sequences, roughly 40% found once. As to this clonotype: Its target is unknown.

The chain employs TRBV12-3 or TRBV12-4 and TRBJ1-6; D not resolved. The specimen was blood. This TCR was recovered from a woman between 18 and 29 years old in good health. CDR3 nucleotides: TGTGCCAGCAGGCCGACGGTCAATAATTCACCCCTCCACTTT. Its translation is CASRPTVNNSPLHF.